This TCR beta chain derives from a study of blood T cell repertoires in COVID-19. Seattle enrolled patients during active infection and tracked them longitudinally. Repertoires were generated with immunoSEQ multiplex PCR, while TCRdb's copy carries only in-frame clones and drops some. The sample holds around 260,000 clones, around nine tenths seen once. This TCR came from a woman aged 60-75 years with COVID-19, enrolled during active disease. The source material was peripheral blood.

CDR3 nucleotides: TGTGCCACCGGGACTAGCGGATACAATGAGCAGTTCTTC. Protein sequence: CATGTSGYNEQFF. J is TRBJ2-1 and V is TRBV19; 11 positions agree with TRBD2. The V and J ends lost 10 bases and 4 bases, in that order; junction bases with no gene match: 3. In germline, CDR1 is LNHDA, CDR2 SQIVND (reference sequence). The CDR3 is made up of 13 amino acids.